The clone carrying this T cell receptor (beta chain) has more than one count but fewer than ten. Its specificity is unknown. The CDR3 totals 15 residues. V shed 1 base and J shed 6 bases, with 15 bases lying between them. Germline CDR1 reads MNHEY; CDR2 reads SVGAGI. From the 5' RACE reads, TCRdb called clonotypes with MiXCR, one entry per CDR3 protein. The table includes roughly 710,000 distinct CDR3 sequences, approximately 6.1% detected once. The data originate from a study of identical twins. Findings and limits, study-wide: Monozygotic twins shared more out-of-frame TCR alpha than recombination models predicted.

This receptor was taken from a young man in good health. Sequenced input: naive T cells sorted from blood. V and J are TRBV6-5 and TRBJ1-2; no firm D call. As DNA, the CDR3 is TGTGCCAGCAGTTACTTATCAGAGAACCCTGATGGCTACACCTTC. Residues: CASSYLSENPDGYTF.